Below are 10 T cell receptor beta chains sequenced from a single sample in a study of human T cells and chemical hapten exposure. Time point: healthy volunteer bleed at 2 weeks. Unfractionated whole blood was the source of the extracted total RNA. MiXCR, run by TCRdb on the RACE reads, gives a single entry per CDR3 protein. The table records about 47,000 distinct CDR3 sequences, about 4.5% of them present only once. Sequenced sample: whole blood. These receptors were obtained from a human donor in good health. Some clones in this sample may be carry-over from other donors' samples.

This clonotype occurred many times. V usage is TRBV6-1 and J usage is TRBJ1-2, with D unresolved. V was cut by 10 bases and J by 4 bases, with 16 bases left in between. The length of the CDR3 is 13 residues. The germline CDR1 and CDR2 sequences are MNHNS and SASEGT. CDR3 loop: CATQAGTAYGYTF. In DNA, the CDR3 is TGTGCCACCCAAGCAGGAACAGCCTATGGCTACACCTTC.

This clonotype was detected only a few times. This chain uses TRBV6-5 with TRBJ1-1, with D possibly being TRBD1 (5 bases). The CDR3 has 18 residues. V gave up 5 bases and J gave up 0 bases, with 22 bases separating them. Germline-derived CDR1 and CDR2 are MNHEY and SVGAGI. The CDR3 DNA sequence: TGTGCCAGCAGTCCTGGGGCCAATCGACGGTTAATGAACACTGAAGCTTTCTTT. Amino acids: CASSPGANRRLMNTEAFF.

There are many counts of this clonotype. The V and J genes are TRBV27 and TRBJ1-1, with D possibly being TRBD1 (6 bases). The CDR3 runs 17 residues. The V end was cut by 8 bases, the J end by 4 bases, with 26 bases between. Germline lookup yields CDR1 MNHEY and CDR2 SMNVEV (reference sequence). CDR3 protein: CASLPRLSGGDSTEAFF. CDR3 DNA sequence: TGTGCCAGCCTTCCCCGTCTTAGCGGGGGCGATAGCACTGAAGCTTTCTTT.

The rearrangement links TRBV7-9 to TRBJ1-3; 9 bases are shared with TRBD1. V lost 5 bases and J lost 0; bases outside the gene matches: 17. Germline CDR1 is SEHNR and CDR2 is FQNEAQ (reference sequence). The length of the CDR3 is 20 residues. Here the CDR3 reads CASSLVGQGPTFASGNTIYF. DNA of the CDR3: TGTGCCAGCAGCCTAGTAGGACAGGGGCCAACTTTCGCCTCTGGAAACACCATATATTTT.

The table lists this clonotype with a few counts. This chain joins TRBV6-2 or TRBV6-3 and TRBJ1-5; D is unclear. Germline V gives CDR1 MNHEY, CDR2 SVGEGT. With 0 bases removed from V and 5 bases from J, the gap between germline ends came to 8 bases. The CDR3 length is 14 residues. DNA for the CDR3: TGTGCCAGCAGTTACTCCAGAAGCCATCAGCCCCAGCATTTT. Its protein product is CASSYSRSHQPQHF.

This clonotype was detected many times. The chain employs TRBV6-2 or TRBV6-3 and TRBJ1-1; D is possibly TRBD1 (5 bases). The CDR3 loop spans 13 amino acids. V was pared by 6 bases and J by 1 base, with 9 bases between. Germline CDR1 is MNHEY and CDR2 is SVGEGT. The CDR3 region has the DNA TGTGCCAGCAGCCTAACAGGGAACACTGAAGCTTTCTTT. Its translation: CASSLTGNTEAFF.

This clonotype was seen ten or more times. The chain couples TRBV6-5 to TRBJ2-5; D perhaps matches TRBD1 (6 bases). The germline CDR1 and CDR2 sequences are MNHEY and SVGAGI. The V and J ends lost 7 bases and 1 base respectively, with 16 bases between them. CDR3 size: 15 residues. The CDR3, as DNA: TGTGCCAGCATCCCATCTGGGGGCGGCCAAGAGACCCAGTACTTC. Translation gives CASIPSGGGQETQYF.

The chain carries TRBV12-3 or TRBV12-4 and TRBJ2-7; D is perhaps TRBD1 (5 bases). The CDR3 is 14 amino acids. The germline V and J ends were trimmed by 3 bases and 13 bases, with 22 bases remaining between them. As DNA, the CDR3 is TGTGCCAGCAGTTTTCGGCAGGGCTCCTACGAGCCCTACTTC. Protein sequence: CASSFRQGSYEPYF.

This clonotype was seen many times. The chain links TRBV24-1 to TRBJ2-1; 11 bases align to TRBD2. V lost 9 bases to trimming and J lost 9 bases; unmatched junction nucleotides: 12. From germline, CDR1 is KGHDR and CDR2 SFDVKD. This CDR3 has 15 amino acids. This CDR3 reads CATGLTSGRRGEQFF. Written as DNA, the CDR3 is TGTGCCACCGGACTCACTAGCGGGAGAAGGGGTGAGCAGTTCTTC.

This clonotype was detected many times. J is TRBJ2-4 and V is TRBV7-9; 8 bases agree with TRBD2. Germline-derived CDR1 and CDR2 are SEHNR and FQNEAQ (reference sequence). The CDR3 is 15 amino acids. With 1 base clipped from V and 5 bases from J, the junction kept 4 bases outside the gene matches. CDR3 protein: CASSLGAGRENIQYF. DNA for the CDR3: TGTGCCAGCAGCTTAGGCGCCGGGAGGGAAAACATTCAGTACTTC.